This TCR beta chain was sequenced during a study of cytomegalovirus exposure and HLA in healthy donors. The PCR employed 60 Vbeta primers together with 13 Jbeta primers. Repertoires were generated with immunoSEQ multiplex PCR, while TCRdb's copy carries only in-frame clones and drops some. The sample includes about 94,000 clones, around 68% of them seen just once. Between the trimmed V and J ends, which lost 0 bases and 4 bases, there was a span of 13 bases. The CDR3 is 15 residues long. Germline V lookup: CDR1 SGHTA, CDR2 FQGTGA. Sample: PBMCs. This chain links TRBV7-3 with TRBJ2-7; D might be TRBD1 (7 bases). The TCR comes from a man aged 30-40 years in good health and CMV-seropositive. DNA for the CDR3: TGTGCCAGCAGCTTAACAGGGCCAGGGGGGTACGAGCAGTACTTC. This sequence encodes CASSLTGPGGYEQYF. Looking up the rest from reference TRBV7-3 and TRBJ2-7 gives the full variable domain: GAGVSQTPSNKVTEKGKYVELRCDPISGHTALYWYRQSLGQGPEFLIYFQGTGAADDSGLPNDRFFAVRPEGSVSTLKIQRTERGDSAVYLCASSLTGPGGYEQYFGPGTRLTVT.